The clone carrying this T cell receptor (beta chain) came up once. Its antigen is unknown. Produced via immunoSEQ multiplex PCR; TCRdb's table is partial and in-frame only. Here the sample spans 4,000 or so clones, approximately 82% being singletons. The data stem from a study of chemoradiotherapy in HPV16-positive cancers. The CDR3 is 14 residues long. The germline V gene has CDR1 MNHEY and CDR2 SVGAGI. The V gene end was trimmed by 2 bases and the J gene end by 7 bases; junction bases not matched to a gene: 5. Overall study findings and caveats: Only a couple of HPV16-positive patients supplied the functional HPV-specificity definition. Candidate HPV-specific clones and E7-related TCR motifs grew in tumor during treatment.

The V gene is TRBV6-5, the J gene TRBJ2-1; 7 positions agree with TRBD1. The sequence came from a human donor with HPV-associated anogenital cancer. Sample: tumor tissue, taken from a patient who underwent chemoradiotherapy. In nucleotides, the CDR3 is TGTGCCAGCAGTTACAGGGGGCTTTCAAATGAGCAGTTCTTC. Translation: CASSYRGLSNEQFF.